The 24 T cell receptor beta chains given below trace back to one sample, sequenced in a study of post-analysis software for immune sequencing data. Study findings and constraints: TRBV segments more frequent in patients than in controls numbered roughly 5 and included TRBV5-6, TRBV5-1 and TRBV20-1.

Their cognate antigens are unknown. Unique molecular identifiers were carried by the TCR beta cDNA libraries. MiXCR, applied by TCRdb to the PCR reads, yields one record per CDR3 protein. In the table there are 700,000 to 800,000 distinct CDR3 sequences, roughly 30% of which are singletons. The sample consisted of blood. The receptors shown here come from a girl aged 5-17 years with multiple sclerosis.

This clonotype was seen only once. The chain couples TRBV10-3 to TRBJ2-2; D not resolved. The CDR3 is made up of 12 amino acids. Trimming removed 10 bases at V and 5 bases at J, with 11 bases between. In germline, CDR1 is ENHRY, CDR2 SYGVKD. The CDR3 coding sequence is TGTGCCACCGATCCGGAAACCGGGGAGCTGTTTTTT. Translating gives CATDPETGELFF.

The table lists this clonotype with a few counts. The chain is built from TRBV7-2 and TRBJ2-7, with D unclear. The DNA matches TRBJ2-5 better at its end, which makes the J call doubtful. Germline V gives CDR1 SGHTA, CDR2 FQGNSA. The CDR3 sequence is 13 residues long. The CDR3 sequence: CASTPVAPQTQYF. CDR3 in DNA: TGTGCCAGCACCCCTGTGGCCCCCCAGACCCAGTACTTC.

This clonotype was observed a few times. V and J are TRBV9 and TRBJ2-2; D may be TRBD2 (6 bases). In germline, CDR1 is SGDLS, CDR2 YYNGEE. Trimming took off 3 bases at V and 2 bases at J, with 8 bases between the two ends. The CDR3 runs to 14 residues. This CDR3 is CASSGRGNTGELFF. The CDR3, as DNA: TGTGCCAGCAGCGGGCGGGGTAACACCGGGGAGCTGTTTTTT.

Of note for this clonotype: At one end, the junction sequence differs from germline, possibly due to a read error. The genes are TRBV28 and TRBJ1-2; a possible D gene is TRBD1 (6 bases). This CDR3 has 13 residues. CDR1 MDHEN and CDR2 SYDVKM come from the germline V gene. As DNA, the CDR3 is TGTGCCAGCAGTTTAGGGGGCCAGTTTGGCCACACCTTC. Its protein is CASSLGGQFGHTF.

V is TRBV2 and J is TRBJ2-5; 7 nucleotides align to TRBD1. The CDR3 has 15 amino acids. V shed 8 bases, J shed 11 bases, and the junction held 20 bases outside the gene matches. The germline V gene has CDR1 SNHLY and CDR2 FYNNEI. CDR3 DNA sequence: TGTGCCAGCCTAACCCGGGACAGTGTCTACAATGAGCAGTACTTC. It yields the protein CASLTRDSVYNEQYF.

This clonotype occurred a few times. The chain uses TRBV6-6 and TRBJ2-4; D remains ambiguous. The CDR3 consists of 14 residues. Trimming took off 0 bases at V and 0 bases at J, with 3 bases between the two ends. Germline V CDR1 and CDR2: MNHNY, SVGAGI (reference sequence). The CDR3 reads CASSYSIAKNIQYF. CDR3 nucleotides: TGTGCCAGCAGTTACTCGATAGCCAAAAACATTCAGTACTTC.

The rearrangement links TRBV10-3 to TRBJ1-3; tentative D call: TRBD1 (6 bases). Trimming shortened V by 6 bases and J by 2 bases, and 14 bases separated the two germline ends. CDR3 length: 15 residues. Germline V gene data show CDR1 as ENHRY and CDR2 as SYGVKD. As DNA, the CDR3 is TGTGCCATCAGCACTGGACAGCGAGCTGGAAACACCATATATTTT. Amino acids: CAISTGQRAGNTIYF.

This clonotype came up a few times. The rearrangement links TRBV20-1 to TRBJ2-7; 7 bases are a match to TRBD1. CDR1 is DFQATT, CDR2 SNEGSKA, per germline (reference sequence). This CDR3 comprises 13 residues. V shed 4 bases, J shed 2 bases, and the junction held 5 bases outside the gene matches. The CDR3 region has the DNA TGCAGTGCTAAGGGGGCAGGGCCCTACGAGCAGTACTTC. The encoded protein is CSAKGAGPYEQYF.

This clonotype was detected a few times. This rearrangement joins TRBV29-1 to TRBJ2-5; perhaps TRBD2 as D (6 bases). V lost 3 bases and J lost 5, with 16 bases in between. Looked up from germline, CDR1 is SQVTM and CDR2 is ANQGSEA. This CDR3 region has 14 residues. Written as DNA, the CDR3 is TGCAGCGTTGAGGCGGGGAGTCTGGGGGAGACCCAGTACTTC. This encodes CSVEAGSLGETQYF.

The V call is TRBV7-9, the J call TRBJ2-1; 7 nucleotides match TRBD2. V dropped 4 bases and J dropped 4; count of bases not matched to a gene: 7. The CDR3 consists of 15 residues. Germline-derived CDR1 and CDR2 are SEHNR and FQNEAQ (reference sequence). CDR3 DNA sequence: TGTGCCAGCAGCTCCCCGAAGCGGGGATACAATGAGCAGTTCTTC. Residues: CASSSPKRGYNEQFF. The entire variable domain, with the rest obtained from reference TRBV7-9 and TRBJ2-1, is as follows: DTGVSQNPRHKITKRGQNVTFRCDPISEHNRLYWYRQTLGQGPEFLTYFQNEAQLEKSRLLSDRFSAERPKGSFSTLEIQRTEQGDSAMYLCASSSPKRGYNEQFFGPGTRLTVL.

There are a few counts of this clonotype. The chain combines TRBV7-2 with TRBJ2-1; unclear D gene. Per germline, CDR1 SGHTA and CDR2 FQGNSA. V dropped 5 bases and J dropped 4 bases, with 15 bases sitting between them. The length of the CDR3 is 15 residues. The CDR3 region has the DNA TGTGCCAGCAGCACCGGATCCCAAGCGTACAATGAGCAGTTCTTC. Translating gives CASSTGSQAYNEQFF.

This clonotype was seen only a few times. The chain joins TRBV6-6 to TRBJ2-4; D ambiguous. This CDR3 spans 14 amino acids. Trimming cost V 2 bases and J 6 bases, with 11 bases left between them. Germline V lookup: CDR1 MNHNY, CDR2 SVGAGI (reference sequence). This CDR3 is CASSYVPSRNIQYF. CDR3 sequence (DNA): TGTGCCAGCAGTTACGTCCCCTCGAGAAACATTCAGTACTTC.

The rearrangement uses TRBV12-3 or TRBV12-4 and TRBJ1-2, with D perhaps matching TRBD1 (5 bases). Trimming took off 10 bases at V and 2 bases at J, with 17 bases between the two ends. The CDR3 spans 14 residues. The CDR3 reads CATFGGSTNYGYTF. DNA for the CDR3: TGTGCCACCTTCGGGGGGTCTACAAACTATGGCTACACCTTC.

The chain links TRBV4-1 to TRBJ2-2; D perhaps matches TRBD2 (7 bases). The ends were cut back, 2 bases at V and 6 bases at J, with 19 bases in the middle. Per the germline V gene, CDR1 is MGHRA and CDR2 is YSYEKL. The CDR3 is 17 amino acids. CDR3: CASSQPPGGLSAGELFF. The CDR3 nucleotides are TGCGCCAGCAGCCAACCCCCCGGGGGGCTCTCGGCCGGGGAGCTGTTTTTT.

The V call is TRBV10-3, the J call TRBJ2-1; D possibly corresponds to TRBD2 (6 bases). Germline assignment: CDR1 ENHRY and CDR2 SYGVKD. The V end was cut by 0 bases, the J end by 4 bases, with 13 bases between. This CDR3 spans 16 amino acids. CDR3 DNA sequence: TGTGCCATCAGTGAGTCTTTGCGGGGTGTTTACAATGAGCAGTTCTTC. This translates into CAISESLRGVYNEQFF.

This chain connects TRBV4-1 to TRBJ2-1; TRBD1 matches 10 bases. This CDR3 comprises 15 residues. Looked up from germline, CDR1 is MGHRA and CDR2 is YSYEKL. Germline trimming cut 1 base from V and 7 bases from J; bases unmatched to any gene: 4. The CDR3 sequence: CASSQVGQGRNEQFF. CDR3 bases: TGCGCCAGCAGCCAAGTGGGACAGGGGAGGAATGAGCAGTTCTTC.

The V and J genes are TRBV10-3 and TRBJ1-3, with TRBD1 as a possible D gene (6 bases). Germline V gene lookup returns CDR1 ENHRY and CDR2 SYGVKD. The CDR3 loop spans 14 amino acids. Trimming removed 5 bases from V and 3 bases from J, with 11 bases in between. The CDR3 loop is CAISYDRIGNTIYF. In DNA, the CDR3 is TGTGCCATCAGTTACGACAGGATTGGAAACACCATATATTTT.

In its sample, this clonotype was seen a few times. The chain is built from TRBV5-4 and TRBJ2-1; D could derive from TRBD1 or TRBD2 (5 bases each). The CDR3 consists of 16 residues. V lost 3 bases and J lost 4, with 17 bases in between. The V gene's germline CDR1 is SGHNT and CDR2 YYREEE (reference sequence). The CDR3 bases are TGTGCCAGCAGCTACGGGACGGGGCGGGCTTACAATGAGCAGTTCTTC. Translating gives CASSYGTGRAYNEQFF. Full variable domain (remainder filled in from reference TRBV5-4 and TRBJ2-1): ETGVTQSPTHLIKTRGQQVTLRCSSQSGHNTVSWYQQALGQGPQFIFQYYREEENGRGNFPPRFSGLQFPNYSSELNVNALELDDSALYLCASSYGTGRAYNEQFFGPGTRLTVL.

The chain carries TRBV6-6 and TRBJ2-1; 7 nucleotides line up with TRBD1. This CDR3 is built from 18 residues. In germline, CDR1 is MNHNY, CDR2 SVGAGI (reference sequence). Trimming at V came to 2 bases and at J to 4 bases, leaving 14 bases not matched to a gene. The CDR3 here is CASSYVGWRQGFYNEQFF. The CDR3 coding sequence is TGTGCCAGCAGTTACGTGGGGTGGAGACAGGGTTTTTACAATGAGCAGTTCTTC.

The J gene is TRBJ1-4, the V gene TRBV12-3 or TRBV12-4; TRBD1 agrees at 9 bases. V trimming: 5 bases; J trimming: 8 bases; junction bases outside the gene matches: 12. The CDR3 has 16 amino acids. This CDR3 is CASSLRTGALGEKLFF. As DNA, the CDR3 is TGTGCCAGCAGTCTTAGGACAGGGGCCCTTGGGGAAAAACTGTTTTTT.

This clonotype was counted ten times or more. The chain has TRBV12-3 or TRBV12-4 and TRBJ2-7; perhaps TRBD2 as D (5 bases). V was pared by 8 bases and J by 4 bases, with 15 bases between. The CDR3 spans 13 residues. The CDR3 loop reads CASSEESKYEQYF. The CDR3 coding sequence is TGTGCCAGCTCGGAGGAGAGCAAATACGAGCAGTACTTC.

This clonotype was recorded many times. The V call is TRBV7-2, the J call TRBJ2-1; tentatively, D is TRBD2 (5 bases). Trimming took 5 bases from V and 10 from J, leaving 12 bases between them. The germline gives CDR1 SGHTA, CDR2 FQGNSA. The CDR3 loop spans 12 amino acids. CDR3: CASSGTRIEQFF. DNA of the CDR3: TGTGCCAGCAGCGGAACTAGGATCGAGCAGTTCTTC.

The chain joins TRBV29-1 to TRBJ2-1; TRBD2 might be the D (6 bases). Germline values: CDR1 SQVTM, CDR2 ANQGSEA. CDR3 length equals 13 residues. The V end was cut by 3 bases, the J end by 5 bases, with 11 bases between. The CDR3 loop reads CSVEGGENNEQFF. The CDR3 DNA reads TGCAGCGTTGAGGGCGGGGAGAACAATGAGCAGTTCTTC.

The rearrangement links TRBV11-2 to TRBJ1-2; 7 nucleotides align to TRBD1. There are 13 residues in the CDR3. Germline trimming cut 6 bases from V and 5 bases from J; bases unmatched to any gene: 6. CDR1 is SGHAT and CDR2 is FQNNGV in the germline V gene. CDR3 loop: CASRPTGMYGYTF. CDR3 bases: TGTGCCAGCAGACCGACAGGGATGTATGGCTACACCTTC.